This TCR beta chain was identified during a study of type 1 and type 2 diabetes patients. The PCR template was genomic DNA. Multiplex PCR with 30 forward and 13 reverse primers amplified the TCR beta CDR3. TCRdb re-analysed the multiplex PCR reads in MiXCR, keeping a single row per CDR3 protein. Here the sample spans fewer than 350,000 distinct CDR3 sequences, 47% being singletons. The V gene's germline CDR1 is MNHNY and CDR2 SVGAGI (reference sequence). The CDR3 is 12 amino acids. V lost 5 bases, J lost 9 bases, and 3 bases stayed unmatched. This chain uses TRBV6-6 with TRBJ2-1; TRBD1 agrees at 8 bases. Sequences were obtained from peripheral blood mononuclear cells (PBMCs). This clonotype was obtained from a man between 18 and 29 years old with type 2 diabetes. The CDR3 DNA reads as TGTGCCAGCAGTCAGGGGGCGGGTGAGCAGTTCTTC. It encodes CASSQGAGEQFF.